A selection of T cell receptor beta chains follows, all from one sample in a study of OX40 agonist ivuxolimab in advanced cancers. Sequenced by immunoSEQ multiplex PCR; TCRdb stores in-frame clones only, minus some. The table shows 58,000 or so clones, with approximately 80% occurring only once. The sequences come from CD4+ or CD8+ T cells sorted from blood, collected in a trial of the OX40 agonist ivuxolimab. These receptors originate from an adult with an advanced solid tumor such as melanoma, head and neck, liver or kidney cancer. The CDR3 runs from the conserved cysteine through the conserved F or W. D genes are given only for firm matches. Clone size appears in some rows only: once, few, many, or a class for an expanded clone.

d_gene | j_gene | v_gene | abundance | CDR3aa | CDR3nt
TRBD1 | TRBJ1-2 | TRBV6-5 | - | CASRRTGDGYTF | TGTGCCAGCAGGAGGACAGGGGACGGCTACACCTTC
- | TRBJ1-5 | TRBV7-9 | - | CASSLGFQPQHF | TGTGCCAGCAGCTTGGGGTTTCAGCCCCAGCATTTT
TRBD1 | TRBJ1-2 | TRBV7-9 | few | CASSLAGQGKGYTF | TGTGCCAGCAGCTTAGCGGGACAGGGGAAAGGCTACACCTTC
- | TRBJ1-1 | TRBV7-2 | - | CASSRDSGGLNTEAFF | TGTGCCAGCAGCCGGGACTCGGGGGGCTTAAACACTGAAGCTTTCTTT
TRBD2 | TRBJ2-3 | TRBV7-2 | - | CASSLGLAPFTDTQYF | TGTGCCAGCAGCTTAGGACTAGCCCCCTTCACAGATACGCAGTATTTT
- | TRBJ2-7 | TRBV11-1 | - | CASSRRPEYEQYF | TGTGCCAGCAGTCGGAGACCAGAGTACGAGCAGTACTTC
- | TRBJ2-7 | TRBV20-1 | once | CSARRSEQYF | TGCAGTGCTAGAAGGAGCGAGCAGTACTTC
- | TRBJ1-5 | TRBV7-8 | - | CASSVRPGGSNQPQHF | TGTGCCAGCAGCGTCCGACCTGGGGGAAGCAATCAGCCCCAGCATTTT
TRBD2 | TRBJ2-5 | TRBV4-1 | - | CASSQASGGGETQYF | TGCGCCAGCAGCCAAGCTAGCGGGGGAGGGGAGACCCAGTACTTC
TRBD1 | TRBJ1-2 | TRBV25-1 | - | CASRRQGAGYGYTF | TGTGCCAGCAGGAGACAGGGGGCAGGCTATGGCTACACCTTC
- | TRBJ1-1 | TRBV12-5 | - | CASGLDLNTEAFF | TGTGCTAGTGGTCTCGATTTAAACACTGAAGCTTTCTTT
- | TRBJ1-5 | TRBV15 | - | CATRAQDSNQPQHF | TGTGCCACCAGGGCGCAGGATAGCAATCAGCCCCAGCATTTT
- | TRBJ2-7 | TRBV2 | - | CASSDGIPQLRGYEQYF | TGTGCCAGCAGTGATGGAATACCTCAGCTGCGGGGCTACGAGCAGTACTTC
- | TRBJ2-5 | TRBV2 | - | CASSPYARYGETQYF | TGTGCCAGCAGTCCCTACGCTCGATATGGCGAGACCCAGTACTTC
TRBD2 | TRBJ2-5 | TRBV19 | - | CASSVLAGGQETQYF | TGTGCCAGTAGTGTCTTAGCGGGGGGCCAAGAGACCCAGTACTTC
- | TRBJ1-5 | TRBV21-1 | - | CASPIQGCDQPQHF | TGTGCCAGCCCTATCCAGGGGTGCGATCAGCCCCAGCATTTT